This T cell receptor beta chain stems from a study of T-cell memory formation after mild COVID-19. The CDR3 is 16 amino acids. Germline CDR1 reads SGHDN; CDR2 reads FVKESK. V was trimmed by 1 base and J by 2 bases, leaving 14 bases between them. MiXCR, applied by TCRdb to the 5' RACE reads, yields one record per CDR3 protein. The sample includes about 560,000 distinct CDR3 sequences, more than 15% of them seen just once. The clonotype originates from an adult woman who had mild COVID-19 (a few samples of this study predate the infection). Cell type and time point are not known. The J gene is TRBJ2-5, the V gene TRBV14, with D possibly matching TRBD1 (5 bases). The specimen was PBMCs or a T cell subset sorted from them (not recorded which). The CDR3 DNA is TGTGCCAGCAGCCAAGGGTGGCCCACAGGACAAGAGACCCAGTACTTC. Its protein product is CASSQGWPTGQETQYF.